Listed below are T cell receptor beta chains from one sample, sequenced in a study of blood T cell repertoires in COVID-19. The data were produced by immunoSEQ multiplex PCR, yet TCRdb's version contains in-frame clones alone and is incomplete. This repertoire shows about 390,000 clones, 80% to 90% found once; its top ten account for about 9.4%. The sample was PBMCs or T cells enriched from blood (not recorded which). The origin of the receptors is a woman aged 45-65 years who had recovered from COVID-19. CDR3s include the opening cysteine and the closing phenylalanine or tryptophan. The D gene is left open where the match is weak. Expanded clones are given a class, and other clones once, few, many or no size at all.

J: TRBJ1-1
D: NA
size: NA
V: TRBV10-3
CDR3: CAIRPRADITGAFF
DNA: TGTGCCATCAGACCCAGGGCGGACATAACTGGGGCTTTCTTT

J: TRBJ1-1
D: NA
size: once
V: TRBV5-1
CDR3: CASSLTGQEAFF
DNA: TGCGCCAGCAGCCTCACGGGACAAGAAGCTTTCTTT

J: TRBJ2-5
D: NA
size: NA
V: TRBV7-9
CDR3: CATRGTQETQYF
DNA: TGTGCCACCCGGGGGACCCAAGAGACCCAGTACTTC

J: TRBJ2-3
D: NA
size: NA
V: TRBV5-1
CDR3: CASSPNWGGMDTQYF
DNA: TGCGCCAGCAGCCCCAACTGGGGGGGCATGGATACGCAGTATTTT

J: TRBJ2-1
D: TRBD2
size: NA
V: TRBV7-2
CDR3: CASSLNPGGEYNEQFF
DNA: TGTGCCAGCAGTTTAAATCCGGGGGGGGAATACAATGAGCAGTTCTTC

J: TRBJ2-1
D: TRBD1
size: NA
V: TRBV7-9
CDR3: CASNAEQGADEQFF
DNA: TGTGCCAGCAACGCGGAACAGGGGGCGGATGAGCAGTTCTTC

J: TRBJ1-1
D: TRBD1
size: once
V: TRBV24-1
CDR3: CATSDTGDNTEAFF
DNA: TGTGCCACCAGTGATACAGGGGATAACACTGAAGCTTTCTTT

J: TRBJ2-5
D: TRBD2
size: NA
V: TRBV20-1
CDR3: CSASYNSGGLQETQYF
DNA: TGCAGTGCTAGTTATAATAGCGGGGGCCTCCAAGAGACCCAGTACTTC

J: TRBJ2-3
D: NA
size: few
V: TRBV5-1
CDR3: CASSLVVATDTQYF
DNA: TGCGCCAGCAGCTTGGTGGTAGCCACAGATACGCAGTATTTT

J: TRBJ2-7
D: NA
size: NA
V: TRBV9
CDR3: CASSVGGPTYEQYF
DNA: TGTGCCAGCAGCGTAGGCGGGCCGACCTACGAGCAGTACTTC

J: TRBJ1-2
D: NA
size: NA
V: TRBV14
CDR3: CASSQGQLYGYTF
DNA: TGTGCCAGCAGCCAAGGACAGCTATATGGCTACACCTTC

J: TRBJ1-1
D: NA
size: NA
V: TRBV11-1
CDR3: CASSIRTEGLPAFF
DNA: TGTGCCAGCAGCATTCGGACGGAGGGGCTCCCAGCTTTCTTT

J: TRBJ2-3
D: NA
size: NA
V: TRBV7-9
CDR3: CASSLASGVGDTQYF
DNA: TGTGCCAGCAGCTTAGCGTCCGGGGTTGGAGATACGCAGTATTTT

J: TRBJ1-1
D: NA
size: once
V: TRBV5-1
CDR3: CASSLAGSNTEAFF
DNA: TGCGCCAGCAGCTTGGCGGGTTCGAACACTGAAGCTTTCTTT

J: TRBJ1-1
D: NA
size: NA
V: TRBV7-8
CDR3: CASSLAIDTMNTEAFF
DNA: TGTGCCAGCAGCTTAGCGATTGACACCATGAACACTGAAGCTTTCTTT

J: TRBJ1-1
D: TRBD1
size: NA
V: TRBV29-1
CDR3: CSVEGGQGATEAFF
DNA: TGCAGCGTTGAAGGAGGACAGGGGGCCACTGAAGCTTTCTTT

J: TRBJ1-2
D: NA
size: NA
V: TRBV7-9
CDR3: CASSRNGGVNNLANYGYTF
DNA: TGTGCCAGCAGCCGGAACGGGGGGGTAAACAATTTAGCTAACTATGGCTACACCTTC

J: TRBJ1-5
D: NA
size: once
V: TRBV28
CDR3: CASSPSNPGSLSNQPQHF
DNA: TGTGCCAGCAGTCCATCGAATCCGGGAAGCTTATCTAATCAGCCCCAGCATTTT

J: TRBJ1-2
D: NA
size: NA
V: TRBV7-8
CDR3: CASSFQGTYGYTF
DNA: TGTGCCAGCAGCTTTCAGGGTACCTATGGCTACACCTTC

J: TRBJ1-2
D: TRBD1
size: NA
V: TRBV28
CDR3: CASSPVLQGGYGYTF
DNA: TGTGCCAGCAGCCCGGTACTACAGGGGGGGTATGGCTACACCTTC

J: TRBJ2-3
D: TRBD2
size: once
V: TRBV29-1
CDR3: CSVVAGLAGLQYF
DNA: TGCAGCGTTGTAGCGGGGTTAGCGGGCCTGCAGTATTTT

J: TRBJ2-3
D: NA
size: NA
V: TRBV15
CDR3: CATSRDGQYTDTQYF
DNA: TGTGCCACCAGCAGAGATGGGCAGTACACAGATACGCAGTATTTT

J: TRBJ1-2
D: NA
size: NA
V: TRBV4-2
CDR3: CASSQPTGQNYGYTF
DNA: TGTGCCAGCAGCCAGCCGACAGGCCAAAACTATGGCTACACCTTC

J: TRBJ1-1
D: NA
size: NA
V: TRBV10-3
CDR3: CAISSEGWNTEAFF
DNA: TGTGCCATCAGTTCTGAGGGATGGAACACTGAAGCTTTCTTT

J: TRBJ1-6
D: NA
size: once
V: TRBV28
CDR3: CASGLPASSYNSPLHF
DNA: TGTGCCAGCGGGCTTCCGGCGAGCTCCTATAATTCACCCCTCCACTTT

J: TRBJ1-3
D: NA
size: few
V: TRBV30
CDR3: CAWSVQAGNTIYF
DNA: TGTGCCTGGAGTGTACAGGCGGGAAACACCATATATTTT

J: TRBJ2-7
D: NA
size: once
V: TRBV9
CDR3: CASSGRTGAYEQYF
DNA: TGTGCCAGCAGCGGGCGGACGGGAGCCTACGAGCAGTACTTC

J: TRBJ2-2
D: TRBD1
size: few
V: TRBV30
CDR3: CAWSRRGQGRTGELFF
DNA: TGTGCCTGGAGTCGACGCGGACAGGGTAGGACCGGGGAGCTGTTTTTT

J: TRBJ1-1
D: NA
size: NA
V: TRBV7-8
CDR3: CASSLMTTGTEAFF
DNA: TGTGCCAGCAGCTTAATGACCACAGGGACTGAAGCTTTCTTT

J: TRBJ2-1
D: NA
size: NA
V: TRBV27
CDR3: CASQFAEAYNEQFF
DNA: TGTGCCAGCCAATTCGCGGAGGCTTACAATGAGCAGTTCTTC

J: TRBJ1-6
D: TRBD1
size: NA
V: TRBV5-1
CDR3: CASSLAGTETPLHF
DNA: TGCGCCAGCAGCTTGGCCGGGACAGAGACACCCCTCCACTTT

J: TRBJ2-3
D: TRBD2
size: few
V: TRBV4-2
CDR3: CASSQETTSGIADTQYF
DNA: TGTGCCAGCAGCCAAGAGACGACTAGCGGTATCGCAGATACGCAGTATTTT

J: TRBJ2-7
D: NA
size: NA
V: TRBV5-6
CDR3: CASSLGTQQYF
DNA: TGTGCCAGCAGCCTGGGGACTCAGCAGTACTTC

J: TRBJ2-1
D: TRBD1
size: NA
V: TRBV28
CDR3: CASSWDRGRDEQFF
DNA: TGTGCCAGCAGTTGGGACAGGGGTCGCGATGAGCAGTTCTTC

J: TRBJ2-5
D: NA
size: NA
V: TRBV28
CDR3: CASRGTPYQETQYF
DNA: TGTGCCAGCAGAGGGACACCCTACCAAGAGACCCAGTACTTC

J: TRBJ2-2
D: TRBD1
size: NA
V: TRBV6-5
CDR3: CASRWETGTTGELFF
DNA: TGTGCCAGCAGGTGGGAGACAGGGACCACCGGGGAGCTGTTTTTT

J: TRBJ2-2
D: NA
size: NA
V: TRBV9
CDR3: CASSVDSLTGELFF
DNA: TGTGCCAGCAGCGTAGACAGCCTCACCGGGGAGCTGTTTTTT

J: TRBJ1-1
D: NA
size: NA
V: TRBV20-1
CDR3: CSASTRGHTEAFF
DNA: TGCAGTGCTAGTACCCGAGGGCACACTGAAGCTTTCTTT

J: TRBJ2-5
D: NA
size: NA
V: TRBV7-2
CDR3: CASSQQGFETQYF
DNA: TGTGCCAGCAGCCAACAGGGCTTCGAGACCCAGTACTTC

J: TRBJ1-5
D: TRBD1
size: NA
V: TRBV6-1
CDR3: CASKTGQGGQPQHF
DNA: TGTGCCAGCAAAACAGGACAGGGGGGTCAGCCCCAGCATTTT

J: TRBJ1-2
D: TRBD1
size: NA
V: TRBV27
CDR3: CASRRTGSIYGYTF
DNA: TGTGCCAGCAGAAGGACAGGGTCTATCTATGGCTACACCTTC

J: TRBJ1-1
D: NA
size: NA
V: TRBV10-2
CDR3: CASKRLGDTEAFF
DNA: TGCGCCAGCAAGAGGTTAGGGGACACTGAAGCTTTCTTT

J: TRBJ1-6
D: NA
size: NA
V: TRBV5-6
CDR3: CASSLDTAGGSPLHF
DNA: TGTGCCAGCAGCTTGGACACGGCAGGTGGCTCACCCCTCCACTTT

J: TRBJ1-1
D: NA
size: NA
V: TRBV2
CDR3: CASRPQGLMNTEAFF
DNA: TGTGCCAGCAGGCCACAGGGCCTAATGAACACTGAAGCTTTCTTT

J: TRBJ2-5
D: NA
size: once
V: TRBV6-1
CDR3: CASRESSKLETQYF
DNA: TGTGCCAGCAGGGAGTCTAGCAAGTTGGAGACCCAGTACTTC